The 8 T cell receptor beta chains below were found in one sample sequenced in a study of T cell changes during pregnancy in multiple sclerosis. Sequencing was performed with immunoSEQ multiplex PCR; in TCRdb, only in-frame clones are kept and a portion is missing. The sample lists around 100,000 clones, approximately 89% occurring once. Sample: peripheral blood, taken after pregnancy. The receptor set was obtained from a female donor with multiple sclerosis, enrolled in a pregnancy study.

This clone has a handful of counts. J is TRBJ1-1 and V is TRBV29-1, with TRBD1 identical over 12 bases. The CDR3 contains 16 residues. V lost 4 bases, J lost 5 bases, and 11 bases stayed unmatched. Germline lookup yields CDR1 SQVTM and CDR2 ANQGSEA. CDR3: CSVAPGQGASGTEAFF. CDR3 nucleotide sequence: TGCAGCGTTGCCCCGGGACAGGGGGCGTCGGGGACTGAAGCTTTCTTT.

The V call is TRBV27, the J call TRBJ2-7, with D hard to call. CDR3 size: 14 residues. Germline CDR1 reads MNHEY; CDR2 reads SMNVEV (reference sequence). V lost 0 bases and J 0 bases, leaving 6 bases between the germline ends. In DNA form, the CDR3 reads TGTGCCAGCAGTTTATCTCCAAACTCCTACGAGCAGTACTTC. As protein: CASSLSPNSYEQYF.

The chain recombines TRBV25-1 with TRBJ2-5; D ambiguous. Trimming took off 1 base at V and 4 bases at J, with 13 bases between the two ends. The germline gives CDR1 MGHDK, CDR2 SYGVNS. The CDR3 consists of 15 residues. Written as DNA, the CDR3 is TGTGCCAGCAGTGAATTGTTTGGTGCAGGAGAGACCCAGTACTTC. It codes for CASSELFGAGETQYF.

V usage is TRBV11-2 and J usage is TRBJ2-5; TRBD1 agrees at 8 bases. Losses at the gene ends were 2 bases for V and 2 bases for J; bases not matched to a gene: 10. This CDR3 region has 17 residues. From germline, CDR1 is SGHAT and CDR2 FQNNGV. CDR3 in amino acids: CASSLIATGGPQETQYF. CDR3 sequence (DNA): TGTGCCAGCAGCTTAATTGCTACAGGGGGGCCTCAAGAGACCCAGTACTTC.

The chain uses TRBV11-2 and TRBJ2-5; 7 bases are shared with TRBD2. Trimming cost V 8 bases and J 1 base; bases outside gene matches: 13. There are 16 residues in the CDR3. Germline V gene data show CDR1 as SGHAT and CDR2 as FQNNGV. CDR3 nucleotide sequence: TGTGCCAGCGCCGGGGGGAGGCGGGGGATCCAAGAGACCCAGTACTTC. Translating it yields CASAGGRRGIQETQYF.

The chain has TRBV19 and TRBJ2-1, with a tentative D call TRBD2 (6 bases). The germline V and J ends were trimmed by 3 bases and 0 bases, with 9 bases remaining between them. The germline V gene encodes CDR1 LNHDA and CDR2 SQIVND (reference sequence). The CDR3 has 15 residues. CDR3 nucleotide sequence: TGTGCCAGTAGTATTCTGGGGGGCTCCTACAATGAGCAGTTCTTC. Its protein is CASSILGGSYNEQFF.

This clone was detected only once. The genes are TRBV5-6 and TRBJ1-1; possibly TRBD1 for D (6 bases). This CDR3 spans 14 amino acids. V shed 2 bases and J shed 5 bases, with 13 bases lying between them. CDR1 SGHDT and CDR2 YYEEEE come from the germline V gene. The CDR3 region has the DNA TGTGCCAGCAGCTTTTACAGGGTGAGGACTGAAGCTTTCTTT. Amino acid sequence: CASSFYRVRTEAFF.

This chain joins TRBV5-6 and TRBJ2-2; 9 positions agree with TRBD2. Germline CDR1 is SGHDT and CDR2 is YYEEEE. Losses at the gene ends were 4 bases for V and 1 base for J; bases not matched to a gene: 5. The CDR3 runs 16 residues. As DNA, the CDR3 is TGTGCCAGCAGCCGATTAGCGGGGGTGAACACCGGGGAGCTGTTTTTT. Translated: CASSRLAGVNTGELFF.